These 28 T cell receptor beta chains were sequenced from one sample in a study of T cell responses to AZD1222 COVID-19 vaccine. The repertoire was sequenced with immunoSEQ multiplex PCR; TCRdb's copy has only in-frame clones and lacks some. The sample has approximately 98,000 clones, about 82% seen once. The sample was peripheral blood, taken on day 0 of AZD1222 vaccination. The receptor set was obtained from an adult in good health.

This chain connects TRBV9 to TRBJ1-2; weak D call: TRBD1 (5 bases). Trimming took 0 bases from V and 1 from J, leaving 16 bases between them. There are 17 residues in the CDR3. CDR1 and CDR2 (germline): SGDLS, YYNGEE. In DNA form, the CDR3 reads TGTGCCAGCAGCGTAGCTGACAGATCCCTTCATAACTATGGCTACACCTTC. Translated, it gives CASSVADRSLHNYGYTF.

The CDR3: CAIGPNTEAFF. The CDR3 DNA sequence: TGTGCCATCGGGCCGAACACTGAAGCTTTCTTT. The chain is built from TRBV10-3 and TRBJ1-1; D gene uncertain. From germline, CDR1 is ENHRY and CDR2 SYGVKD. Between the trimmed V and J ends, which lost 8 bases and 1 base, there was a span of 5 bases. The length of the CDR3 is 11 residues.

The chain combines TRBV5-1 with TRBJ2-5; a possible D gene is TRBD2 (6 bases). Germline CDR1 SGHRS, CDR2 YFSETQ. V shed 4 bases and J shed 5 bases, with 12 bases lying between them. The CDR3 has 13 amino acids. The CDR3 coding sequence is TGCGCCAGCAGCACCGGGACTGAGGAGACCCAGTACTTC. As protein: CASSTGTEETQYF.

The chain's CDR3 is CASSLSYWAGGTDTQYF. The DNA for the CDR3 is TGTGCCAGCAGCTTGTCCTATTGGGCAGGGGGCACAGATACGCAGTATTTT. The chain couples TRBV5-8 to TRBJ2-3, with D perhaps TRBD1 (6 bases). V shed 1 base and J shed 1 base, with 16 bases lying between them. This CDR3 spans 17 amino acids. Looked up from germline, CDR1 is SGHTS and CDR2 is YDEGEE.

This rearrangement joins TRBV4-1 to TRBJ1-4; D is unclear. Germline CDR1 is MGHRA and CDR2 is YSYEKL. This CDR3 comprises 13 residues. The ends were cut back, 6 bases at V and 0 bases at J, with 5 bases in the middle. In DNA, the CDR3 is TGCGCCAGCAGAGTGGCAACTAATGAAAAACTGTTTTTT. Encoded protein: CASRVATNEKLFF.

In regard to this clone: This sample also contains other DNA sequences that code for the same CDR3. The chain combines TRBV12-5 with TRBJ1-1; maybe TRBD1 (6 bases). Germline V gene data show CDR1 as LGHNT and CDR2 as FRNRAP. V lost 5 bases and J lost 2, with 15 bases in between. The CDR3 is 15 residues long. This CDR3 reads CASGPPRGLNTEAFF. CDR3 coding DNA: TGTGCTAGTGGTCCGCCGAGGGGGTTAAACACTGAAGCTTTCTTT.

V and J are TRBV18 and TRBJ1-3; D is possibly TRBD1 (5 bases). Germline V CDR1 and CDR2: KGHSH, LQKENI. The CDR3 is 24 amino acids. V lost 5 bases and J 0 bases, leaving 38 bases between the germline ends. DNA for the CDR3: TGTGCCAGCTCAGGGGTTACACCGTCCACTTTCGTAGGGACGACCCTCCCCTCTGGAAACACCATATATTTT. This codes for CASSGVTPSTFVGTTLPSGNTIYF.

The chain carries TRBV7-8 and TRBJ1-2; the D is unclear. The CDR3 consists of 14 residues. Germline V gene data show CDR1 as SGHVS and CDR2 as FQNEAQ. V shed 3 bases and J shed 4 bases, with 12 bases lying between them. The CDR3 nucleotides read TGTGCCAGCAGCTTGGACTTAAAGTCCTATGGCTACACCTTC. Protein product: CASSLDLKSYGYTF.

The V and J genes are TRBV10-3 and TRBJ2-3; 11 bases map to TRBD2. Trimming took 2 bases from V and 5 from J; bases not matched to a gene: 9. Germline values: CDR1 ENHRY, CDR2 SYGVKD. The CDR3 is 17 residues long. The CDR3 here is CAISEPRGTSGKDTQYF. DNA for the CDR3: TGTGCCATCAGTGAGCCTCGCGGGACTAGCGGTAAAGATACGCAGTATTTT.

The chain joins TRBV28 to TRBJ1-5; 8 bases align to TRBD1. Germline assignment: CDR1 MDHEN and CDR2 SYDVKM. J was trimmed by 4 bases and V by 4 bases; bases with no gene match: 6. This CDR3 spans 15 amino acids. CDR3 loop: CASSSPTGANQPQHF. The CDR3 nucleotides are TGTGCCAGCAGTTCGCCGACAGGGGCAAATCAGCCCCAGCATTTT.

The chain has TRBV13 and TRBJ1-2, with D possibly TRBD1 on 5 matching bases. Trimming cost V 5 bases and J 7 bases, with 17 bases left between them. Germline V lookup: CDR1 PRHDT, CDR2 FYEKMQ (reference sequence). The CDR3 runs to 14 residues. The CDR3 region has the DNA TGTGCCAGCAGCATATCGACAGACCGGGGTGGCTACACCTTC. Residues: CASSISTDRGGYTF.

CDR3 DNA: TGTGCCAGCAGTTTGAGTGCGGGCAGGGACACTGAAGCTTTCTTT. It codes for CASSLSAGRDTEAFF. The chain carries TRBV28 and TRBJ1-1, with D possibly matching TRBD1 (5 bases). The CDR3 loop spans 15 amino acids. Germline V gene lookup returns CDR1 MDHEN and CDR2 SYDVKM. V was shortened by 3 bases and J by 3 bases, with 14 bases between the two germline ends.

V gene TRBV5-1 combines with J gene TRBJ1-6; D uncertain. CDR3 size: 15 residues. Germline CDR1 SGHRS, CDR2 YFSETQ. V lost 6 bases and J lost 10, with 20 bases in between. In DNA, the CDR3 is TGCGCCAGCAAAGCAAGTCCTATGGGGAGATCACCCCTCCACTTT. This encodes CASKASPMGRSPLHF.

This clone was seen more than once but under ten times. This chain uses TRBV29-1 with TRBJ2-4, with TRBD1 identical over 8 bases. After removal of 6 bases from V and 11 bases from J, the junction contained 6 bases not matched to a gene. Germline CDR1 and CDR2: SQVTM and ANQGSEA. The length of the CDR3 is 11 residues. In DNA form, the CDR3 reads TGCAGCGTGCCCATGGGACAGGTTCAGTACTTC. Its protein is CSVPMGQVQYF.

The gene calls are TRBV5-1 and TRBJ2-7; 12 bases agree with TRBD1. CDR3 length: 15 residues. Germline V CDR1 and CDR2: SGHRS, YFSETQ. Germline trimming cut 4 bases from V and 2 bases from J; bases unmatched to any gene: 4. The CDR3 bases are TGCGCCAGCAGCGTGGGACAGGGGGCAGCCTACGAGCAGTACTTC. This encodes CASSVGQGAAYEQYF. Together with reference TRBV5-1 and TRBJ2-7, the CDR3 gives the full variable domain: KAGVTQTPRYLIKTRGQQVTLSCSPISGHRSVSWYQQTPGQGLQFLFEYFSETQRNKGNFPGRFSGRQFSNSRSEMNVSTLELGDSALYLCASSVGQGAAYEQYFGPGTRLTVT.

The CDR3 bases are TGTGCAAGTCGCTTAGGTCATATGACAGGGCCTAATGAAAAACTGTTTTTT. Residues: CASRLGHMTGPNEKLFF. The genes are TRBV12-2 and TRBJ1-4; the table's D call, TRBD1, has no DNA check behind it. TRBV12-2 is tagged as a pseudogene. This CDR3 spans 17 amino acids.

The chain is built from TRBV7-3 and TRBJ1-4; 8 nucleotides match TRBD1. The CDR3 sequence is 15 residues long. Germline CDR1 SGHTA, CDR2 FQGTGA. With 5 bases clipped from V and 11 bases from J, the junction kept 13 bases outside the gene matches. CDR3 DNA: TGTGCCAGCAGCCCACAGGGGGGGGACAAGGCGAAACTGTTTTTT. Protein sequence: CASSPQGGDKAKLFF.

The chain joins TRBV6-1 to TRBJ2-7; 9 bases are shared with TRBD1. This CDR3 has 14 residues. J was trimmed by 5 bases and V by 11 bases; bases with no gene match: 13. The germline V gene encodes CDR1 MNHNS and CDR2 SASEGT. The CDR3 spells CAANRGQGSDEQYF. In nucleotides, the CDR3 is TGTGCCGCCAATCGGGGACAGGGATCCGACGAGCAGTACTTC.

This clone turned up a few times. The chain joins TRBV7-2 to TRBJ1-1; D gene unclear. V dropped 1 base and J dropped 5 bases, with 20 bases sitting between them. The CDR3 totals 17 residues. The germline CDR1 and CDR2 sequences are SGHTA and FQGNSA. CDR3 sequence: CASSLEVMVLPGTEAFF. The CDR3 DNA is TGTGCCAGCAGCTTAGAGGTTATGGTCCTCCCTGGGACTGAAGCTTTCTTT.

The chain couples TRBV6-6 to TRBJ1-5; D unresolved. CDR1 is MNHNY and CDR2 is SVGAGI in the germline V gene (reference sequence). The CDR3 covers 14 residues. The V gene lost 0 bases and the J gene lost 3 bases, with 6 bases spanning the gap. CDR3 protein: CASSYSGYNQPQHF. The CDR3 DNA reads TGTGCCAGCAGTTACTCAGGATACAATCAGCCCCAGCATTTT.

The genes are TRBV27 and TRBJ1-5, with D possibly TRBD1 on 6 matching bases. Germline CDR1 is MNHEY and CDR2 is SMNVEV (reference sequence). V lost 3 bases, J lost 1 base, and 7 bases lay in between. The CDR3 sequence is 14 residues long. The CDR3 DNA reads TGTGCCAGCAGTTTGACAGGCAGCAATCAGCCCCAGCATTTT. Translation gives CASSLTGSNQPQHF.

In this sample, this clone turned up many times. V is TRBV2 and J is TRBJ2-2; the match to TRBD2 covers 8 bases. From germline, CDR1 is SNHLY and CDR2 FYNNEI. The CDR3 length is 17 residues. J gave up 6 bases and V 3 bases, and 12 bases lay outside the gene matches. The DNA of the CDR3 is TGTGCCAGCAGTGATGTCGGGACTAGGGGTTCTCCCGGGGAGCTGTTTTTT. Protein product: CASSDVGTRGSPGELFF.

This clone appeared a few times. Other DNA sequences in the same sample also yield this CDR3. The chain couples TRBV5-1 to TRBJ1-1, with TRBD1 identical over 7 bases. Trimming removed 0 bases from V and 5 bases from J; junction bases left unmatched: 4. The V gene's germline CDR1 is SGHRS and CDR2 YFSETQ. The CDR3 length is 14 residues. CDR3 sequence (DNA): TGCGCCAGCAGCTTGGAACAGGGGAGGACTGAAGCTTTCTTT. This translates into CASSLEQGRTEAFF.

The chain links TRBV19 to TRBJ1-5, with a weak D call TRBD1 (6 bases). Trimming pared 3 bases from V and 4 bases from J, leaving 10 bases between. Per the germline V gene, CDR1 is LNHDA and CDR2 is SQIVND (reference sequence). The CDR3 covers 14 residues. The CDR3 DNA reads TGTGCCAGTAGTATCATGACAGGAAATCAGCCCCAGCATTTT. Translation: CASSIMTGNQPQHF.

The CDR3 bases are TGTGCCTGGGATGCAGGGAAAGGGGCCGGGGAGCTGTTTTTT. Translating it yields CAWDAGKGAGELFF. The V gene is TRBV30, the J gene TRBJ2-2; weak D call: TRBD1 (5 bases). In germline, CDR1 is GTSNPN, CDR2 SVGIG (reference sequence). V lost 5 bases and J lost 6, with 16 bases in between. This CDR3 has 14 residues.

The chain carries TRBV28 and TRBJ1-4; 9 nucleotides align to TRBD1. The J segment lost 11 bases and the V segment lost 6 bases, leaving 13 bases of the junction unmatched. Germline CDR1 and CDR2: MDHEN and SYDVKM. The CDR3 length is 15 residues. CDR3 sequence reads: CASRPWNRGQGKLFF. The DNA of the CDR3 is TGTGCCAGCAGACCCTGGAACAGGGGGCAAGGGAAACTGTTTTTT.

The chain couples TRBV11-3 to TRBJ2-3; 7 bases match TRBD2. The CDR3 contains 12 residues. The germline V gene has CDR1 SGHNT and CDR2 YENEEA. The J segment lost 6 bases and the V segment lost 3 bases, leaving 0 bases of the junction unmatched. As DNA, the CDR3 is TGTGCCAGCAGCTTGGGGGGGGATACGCAGTATTTT. Encoded protein: CASSLGGDTQYF.

The chain employs TRBV28 and TRBJ2-1, with D perhaps TRBD2 (5 bases). Trimming removed 5 bases at V and 5 bases at J, with 19 bases between. The length of the CDR3 is 16 residues. Per germline, CDR1 MDHEN and CDR2 SYDVKM. CDR3 sequence reads: CASSLSGSKGHNEQFF. Written as DNA, the CDR3 is TGTGCCAGCAGTCTCAGCGGTTCTAAAGGGCACAATGAGCAGTTCTTC.